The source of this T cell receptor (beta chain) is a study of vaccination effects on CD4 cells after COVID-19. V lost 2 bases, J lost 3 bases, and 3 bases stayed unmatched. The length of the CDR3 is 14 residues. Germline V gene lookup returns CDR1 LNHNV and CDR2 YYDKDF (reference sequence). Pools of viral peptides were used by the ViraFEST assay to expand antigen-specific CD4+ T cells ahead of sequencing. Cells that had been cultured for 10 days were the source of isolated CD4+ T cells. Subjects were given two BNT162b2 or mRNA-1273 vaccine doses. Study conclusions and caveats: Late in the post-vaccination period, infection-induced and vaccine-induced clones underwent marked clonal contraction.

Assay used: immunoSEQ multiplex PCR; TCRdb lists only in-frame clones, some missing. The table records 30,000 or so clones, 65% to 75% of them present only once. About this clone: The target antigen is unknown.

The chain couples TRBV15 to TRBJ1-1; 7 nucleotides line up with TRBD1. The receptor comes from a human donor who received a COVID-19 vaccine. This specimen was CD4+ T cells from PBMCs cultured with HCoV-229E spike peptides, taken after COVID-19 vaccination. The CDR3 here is CATSRLQGDTEAFF. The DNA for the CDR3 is TGTGCCACCAGCAGACTCCAGGGGGACACTGAAGCTTTCTTT.